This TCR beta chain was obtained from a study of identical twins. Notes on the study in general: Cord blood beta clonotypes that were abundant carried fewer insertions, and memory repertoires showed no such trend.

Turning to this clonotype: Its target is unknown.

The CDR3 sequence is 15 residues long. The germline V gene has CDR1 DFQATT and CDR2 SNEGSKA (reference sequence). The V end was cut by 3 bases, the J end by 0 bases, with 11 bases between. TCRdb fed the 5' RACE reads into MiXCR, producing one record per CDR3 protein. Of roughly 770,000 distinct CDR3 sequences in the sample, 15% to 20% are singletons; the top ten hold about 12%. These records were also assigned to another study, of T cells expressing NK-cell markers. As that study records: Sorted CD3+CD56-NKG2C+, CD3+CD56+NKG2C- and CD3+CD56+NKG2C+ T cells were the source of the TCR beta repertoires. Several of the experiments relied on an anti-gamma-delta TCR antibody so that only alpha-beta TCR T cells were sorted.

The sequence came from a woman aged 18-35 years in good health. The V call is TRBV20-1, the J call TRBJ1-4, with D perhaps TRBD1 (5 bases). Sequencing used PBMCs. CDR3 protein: CSARQGVATNEKLFF. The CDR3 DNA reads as TGCAGTGCTAGGCAAGGGGTTGCAACTAATGAAAAACTGTTTTTT.